Detailed here is one T cell receptor (beta chain). Unique molecular identifiers featured in how the TCRbeta library was prepared. Each CDR3 protein is one row after TCRdb ran MiXCR on the PCR reads. The table shows some 350,000 distinct CDR3 sequences, with approximately 10% occurring only once. CDR3 length: 15 residues. Trimming shortened V by 0 bases and J by 0 bases, and 8 bases separated the two germline ends. Germline V lookup: CDR1 SGHRS, CDR2 YFSETQ. The data were taken from a study of T-cell reconstitution after alpha-beta-depleted transplantation in children. The rearrangement links TRBV5-1 to TRBJ2-3; D is uncertain. The sequencing used PBMCs from the stem cell graft donor, collected from the stem cell graft. The clonotype was recovered from a human donor who donated a stem cell graft to a child with acute lymphoblastic leukemia. As DNA, the CDR3 is TGCGCCAGCAGCTTGGACCAACCTAGCACAGATACGCAGTATTTT. It is translated as CASSLDQPSTDTQYF.